The clone carrying this T cell receptor beta chain has ten or more counts. TCRdb reanalysed the 5' RACE reads using MiXCR and keeps one entry per CDR3 protein. Among around 180,000 distinct CDR3 sequences, 18% were seen once, and the ten largest hold 4.3%. Trimming at V came to 6 bases and at J to 5 bases, leaving 13 bases not matched to a gene. The CDR3 is 16 amino acids. The germline V gene encodes CDR1 DFQATT and CDR2 SNEGSKA (reference sequence). The sample is drawn from a study of CD8 T cells in ankylosing spondylitis. Sequenced material: blood, either unsorted or a sorted T cell fraction (not recorded which). V gene TRBV20-1 combines with J gene TRBJ2-1; 10 nucleotides line up with TRBD2. This clonotype originated in a male donor aged 5 to 30 with ankylosing spondylitis or in good health (not recorded which). The chain's CDR3 is CSASNPSGREDNEQFF. DNA of the CDR3: TGCAGTGCCAGTAATCCGAGCGGGAGGGAAGACAATGAGCAGTTCTTC.